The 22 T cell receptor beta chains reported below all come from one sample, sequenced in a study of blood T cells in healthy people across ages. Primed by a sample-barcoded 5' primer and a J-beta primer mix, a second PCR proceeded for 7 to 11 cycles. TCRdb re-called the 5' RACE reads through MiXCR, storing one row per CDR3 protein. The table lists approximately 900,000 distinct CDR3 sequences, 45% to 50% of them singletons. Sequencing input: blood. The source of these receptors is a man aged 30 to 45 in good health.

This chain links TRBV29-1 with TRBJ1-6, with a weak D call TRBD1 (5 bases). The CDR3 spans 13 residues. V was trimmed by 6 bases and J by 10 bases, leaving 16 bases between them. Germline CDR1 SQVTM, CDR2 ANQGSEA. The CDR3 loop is CSVRDPGGSPLHF. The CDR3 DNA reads TGCAGCGTCAGGGATCCTGGGGGGTCACCCCTCCACTTT.

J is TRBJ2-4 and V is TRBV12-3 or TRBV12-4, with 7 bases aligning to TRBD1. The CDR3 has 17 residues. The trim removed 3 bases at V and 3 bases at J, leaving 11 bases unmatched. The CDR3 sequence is CASSFGLQGRGKNIQYF. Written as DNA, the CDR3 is TGTGCCAGCAGTTTTGGCCTACAGGGGAGAGGCAAAAACATTCAGTACTTC.

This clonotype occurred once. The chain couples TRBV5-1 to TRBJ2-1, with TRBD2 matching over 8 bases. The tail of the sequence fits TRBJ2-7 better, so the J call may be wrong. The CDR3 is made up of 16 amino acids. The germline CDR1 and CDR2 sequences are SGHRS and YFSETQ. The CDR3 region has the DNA TGCGCCAGCTCTCCCGGGGGGGGAAGCTCCTACAATGAGCAGTACTTC. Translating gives CASSPGGGSSYNEQYF.

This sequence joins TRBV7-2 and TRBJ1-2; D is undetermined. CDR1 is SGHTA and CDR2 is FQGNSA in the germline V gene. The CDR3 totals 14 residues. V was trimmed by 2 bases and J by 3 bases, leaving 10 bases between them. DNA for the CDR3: TGTGCCAGCAGCTTAACGGTGGGAGACTATGGCTACACCTTC. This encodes CASSLTVGDYGYTF.

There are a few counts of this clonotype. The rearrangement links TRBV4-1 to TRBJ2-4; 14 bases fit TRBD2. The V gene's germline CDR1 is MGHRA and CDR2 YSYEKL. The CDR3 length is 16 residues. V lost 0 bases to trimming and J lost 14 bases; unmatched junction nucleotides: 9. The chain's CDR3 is CASSQDGTSGGLIKYF. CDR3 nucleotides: TGCGCCAGCAGCCAAGACGGGACTAGCGGGGGATTAATTAAGTACTTC.

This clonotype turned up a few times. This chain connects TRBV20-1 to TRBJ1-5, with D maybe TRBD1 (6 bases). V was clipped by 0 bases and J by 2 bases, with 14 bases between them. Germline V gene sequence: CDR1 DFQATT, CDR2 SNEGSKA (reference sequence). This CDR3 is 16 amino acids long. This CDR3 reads CSARDWGQEGNQPQHF. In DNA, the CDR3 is TGCAGTGCTAGAGACTGGGGGCAGGAGGGCAATCAGCCCCAGCATTTT.

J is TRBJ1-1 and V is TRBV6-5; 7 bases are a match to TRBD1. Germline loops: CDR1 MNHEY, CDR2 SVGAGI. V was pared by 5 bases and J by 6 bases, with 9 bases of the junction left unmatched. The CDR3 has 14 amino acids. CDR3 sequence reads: CASSGGTGAAEAFF. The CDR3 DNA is TGTGCCAGCAGTGGAGGTACAGGGGCAGCTGAAGCTTTCTTT.

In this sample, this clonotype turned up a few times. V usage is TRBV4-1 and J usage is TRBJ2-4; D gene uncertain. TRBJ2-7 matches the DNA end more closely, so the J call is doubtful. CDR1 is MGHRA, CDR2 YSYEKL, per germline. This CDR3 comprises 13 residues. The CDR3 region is CASSQDSLYEQYF. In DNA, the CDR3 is TGCGCCAGCAGCCAAGATAGCTTATACGAGCAGTACTTC.

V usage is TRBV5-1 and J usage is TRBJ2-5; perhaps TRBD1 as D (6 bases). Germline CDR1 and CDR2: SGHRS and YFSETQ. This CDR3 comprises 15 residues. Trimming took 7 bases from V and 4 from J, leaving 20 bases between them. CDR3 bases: TGCGCCAGCTGTCCCGGGACACCCGTAGGAGAGACCCAGTACTTC. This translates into CASCPGTPVGETQYF. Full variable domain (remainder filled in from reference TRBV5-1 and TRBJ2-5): KAGVTQTPRYLIKTRGQQVTLSCSPISGHRSVSWYQQTPGQGLQFLFEYFSETQRNKGNFPGRFSGRQFSNSRSEMNVSTLELGDSALYLCASCPGTPVGETQYFGPGTRLLVL.

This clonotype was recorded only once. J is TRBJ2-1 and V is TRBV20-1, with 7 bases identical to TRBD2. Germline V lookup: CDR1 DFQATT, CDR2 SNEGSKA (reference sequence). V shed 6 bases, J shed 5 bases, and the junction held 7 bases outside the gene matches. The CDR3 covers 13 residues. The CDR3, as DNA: TGCAGTGCCTCGGGACTACCTCACAATGAGCAGTTCTTC. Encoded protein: CSASGLPHNEQFF.

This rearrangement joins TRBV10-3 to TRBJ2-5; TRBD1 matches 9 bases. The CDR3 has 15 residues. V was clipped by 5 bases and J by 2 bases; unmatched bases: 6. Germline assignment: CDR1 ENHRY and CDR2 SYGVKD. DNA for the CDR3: TGTGCCATCAGTCCGGGACAGGGCGTGCAAGAGACCCAGTACTTC. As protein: CAISPGQGVQETQYF.

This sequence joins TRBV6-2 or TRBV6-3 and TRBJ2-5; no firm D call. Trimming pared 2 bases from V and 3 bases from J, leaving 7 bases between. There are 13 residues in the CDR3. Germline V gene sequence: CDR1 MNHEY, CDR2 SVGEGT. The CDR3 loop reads CASSYHLKETQYF. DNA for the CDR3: TGTGCCAGCAGTTACCACCTGAAAGAGACCCAGTACTTC.

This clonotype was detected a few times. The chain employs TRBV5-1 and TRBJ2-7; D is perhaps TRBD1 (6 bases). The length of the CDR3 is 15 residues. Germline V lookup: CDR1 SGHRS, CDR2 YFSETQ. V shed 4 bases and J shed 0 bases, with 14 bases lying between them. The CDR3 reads CASSMPGTNSYEQYF. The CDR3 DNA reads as TGCGCCAGCAGCATGCCCGGGACAAACTCCTACGAGCAGTACTTC.

The CDR3 loop reads CASSLEALGQETQYF. CDR3 DNA: TGTGCCAGCAGCTTAGAGGCCCTGGGGCAAGAGACCCAGTACTTC. The V gene is TRBV11-3, the J gene TRBJ2-5; no clear D. V lost 0 bases, J lost 2 bases, and 10 bases lay in between. CDR3 length: 15 amino acids. Germline values: CDR1 SGHNT, CDR2 YENEEA.

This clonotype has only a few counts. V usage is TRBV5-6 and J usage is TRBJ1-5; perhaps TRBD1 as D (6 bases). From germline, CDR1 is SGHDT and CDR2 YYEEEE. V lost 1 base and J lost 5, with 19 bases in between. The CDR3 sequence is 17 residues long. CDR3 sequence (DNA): TGTGCCAGCAGCTTGTCCTGGGGGGGGCAGGGAGATCAGCCCCAGCATTTT. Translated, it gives CASSLSWGGQGDQPQHF.

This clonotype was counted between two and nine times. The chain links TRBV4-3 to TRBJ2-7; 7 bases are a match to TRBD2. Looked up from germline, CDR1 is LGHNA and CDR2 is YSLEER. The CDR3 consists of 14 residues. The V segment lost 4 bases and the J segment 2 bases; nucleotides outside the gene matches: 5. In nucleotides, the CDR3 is TGCGCCAGCAGCCCCCGAGCGGGAACCTACGAGCAGTACTTC. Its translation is CASSPRAGTYEQYF.

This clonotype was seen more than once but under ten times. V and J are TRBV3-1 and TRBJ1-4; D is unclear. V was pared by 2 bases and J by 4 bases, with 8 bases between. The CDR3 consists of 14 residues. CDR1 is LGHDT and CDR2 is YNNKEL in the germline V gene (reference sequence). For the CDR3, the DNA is TGTGCCAGCAGCCAATGGGAAGTTAATGAAAAACTGTTTTTT. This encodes CASSQWEVNEKLFF.

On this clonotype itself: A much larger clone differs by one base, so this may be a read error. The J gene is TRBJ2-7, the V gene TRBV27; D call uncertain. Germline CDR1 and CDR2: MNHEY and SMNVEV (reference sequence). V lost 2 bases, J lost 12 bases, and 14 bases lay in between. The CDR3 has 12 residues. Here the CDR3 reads CASSLPSETLYF. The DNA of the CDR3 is TGTGCCAGCAGTTTACCCTCTGAGACCCTGTACTTC.

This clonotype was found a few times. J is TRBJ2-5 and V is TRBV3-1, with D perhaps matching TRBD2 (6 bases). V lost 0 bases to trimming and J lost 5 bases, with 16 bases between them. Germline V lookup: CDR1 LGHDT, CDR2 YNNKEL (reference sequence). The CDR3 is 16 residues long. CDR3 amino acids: CASSQETAGDWETQYF. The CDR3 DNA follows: TGTGCCAGCAGCCAAGAAACAGCGGGCGATTGGGAGACCCAGTACTTC.

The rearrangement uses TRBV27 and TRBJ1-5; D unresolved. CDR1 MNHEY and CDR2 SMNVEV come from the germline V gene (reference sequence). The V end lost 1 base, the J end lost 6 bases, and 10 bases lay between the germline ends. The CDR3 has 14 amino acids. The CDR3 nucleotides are TGTGCCAGCAGTTTATTGGGTGGCACTCAGCCCCAGCATTTT. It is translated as CASSLLGGTQPQHF.

The CDR3 coding sequence is TGTGCCAGCAGTGAAACAGGGGTTAGCACAGATACGCAGTATTTT. Protein product: CASSETGVSTDTQYF. This sequence joins TRBV6-4 and TRBJ2-3, with 7 bases that match TRBD1. The CDR3 length is 15 residues. Germline CDR1 is MRHNA and CDR2 is SNTAGT. Trimming at V came to 3 bases and at J to 0 bases, leaving 3 bases not matched to a gene.

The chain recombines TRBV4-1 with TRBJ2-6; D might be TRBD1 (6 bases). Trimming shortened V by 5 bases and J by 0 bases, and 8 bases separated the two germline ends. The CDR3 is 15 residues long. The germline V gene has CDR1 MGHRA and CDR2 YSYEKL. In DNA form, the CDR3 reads TGCGCCAGCAGCGAAGGGGGCTCTGGGGCCAACGTCCTGACTTTC. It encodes CASSEGGSGANVLTF.